This T cell receptor beta chain was sequenced for a study of blood T cell repertoires in COVID-19. Study details: Acute-phase and convalescent COVID-19 samples originated in the United States, Italy and Spain. PBMCs, B-cell-depleted T cells, or T cells provided the cDNA or gDNA that made up the material.

Authors' analysis steps: Nucleated cell number was recorded as an estimate derived from reference gene primer amplification. TCRdb keeps only in-frame clones here, not all; method: immunoSEQ multiplex PCR. V and J calls and clone size follow that table, whereas D and trimming were derived from the DNA. Here the sample spans under 300,000 clones, 70% to 85% being singletons. Germline-derived CDR1 and CDR2 are SGHRS and YFSETQ. V lost 5 bases, J lost 4 bases, and 8 bases stayed unmatched. This CDR3 is 16 amino acids long. The TCR comes from a woman in her forties with active or convalescent COVID-19. The source material was peripheral blood. V and J are TRBV5-1 and TRBJ2-1, with 11 positions matching TRBD2. The chain's CDR3 is CASSSLSGGAYNEQFF. The CDR3 DNA reads TGCGCCAGCAGTTCTCTTAGCGGGGGGGCTTACAATGAGCAGTTCTTC.